This TCR beta chain was recorded in a study of OX40 agonist ivuxolimab in advanced cancers. Enrollment shut out patients with autoimmune disease history or systemic immunosuppression. At cycle 4 day 1, cycle 7 day 1, and baseline, blood was sampled. To note about this clone: Its antigen remains unknown.

V shed 4 bases and J shed 6 bases, with 8 bases lying between them. This CDR3 spans 12 amino acids. Germline V gene lookup returns CDR1 SGDLS and CDR2 YYNGEE. Overall study results and limits: Some of the lowest clonal expansion was seen in partial responders at 0.1-3.0 mg/kg.

Some clones are missing from TCRdb's copy, which holds only in-frame ones; the method was immunoSEQ multiplex PCR. The sample lists 75,000 to 100,000 clones, roughly 90% occurring once. This TCR was sampled from an adult with an advanced solid tumor such as melanoma, head and neck, liver or kidney cancer. The chain uses TRBV9 and TRBJ1-3; D unclear. Specimen: CD4+ or CD8+ T cells sorted from blood, collected in a trial of the OX40 agonist ivuxolimab. The CDR3 loop is CASSPNLNTIYF. As DNA, the CDR3 is TGTGCCAGCAGCCCAAACCTAAACACCATATATTTT.